These T cell receptor beta chains were read from a single sample in a study of early T cells in non-severe SARS-CoV-2 infection. TCRdb redid the calling of the 5' RACE reads with MiXCR, one entry per CDR3 protein. The table records roughly 56,000 distinct CDR3 sequences, roughly 10% of them present only once. The sample was whole blood. These receptors all come from an adult who was a healthcare worker with PCR-confirmed SARS-CoV-2 infection or an uninfected control (not recorded which). The CDR3 runs from the conserved cysteine through the conserved F or W. The D gene is left open where the match is weak. Clone size appears in some rows only: once, few, many, or a class for an expanded clone.

D gene	clone size	V gene	J gene	CDR3 DNA	CDR3 protein
TRBD2	few	TRBV10-1	TRBJ2-7	TGCGCCAGCAGTGAGTCCGGGGGAGGGCCCTACGAGCAGTACTTC	CASSESGGGPYEQYF
NA	NA	TRBV30	TRBJ1-5	TGTGCCTGGACCTCAAGAGGGGGAAGTCAGCCCCAGCATTTT	CAWTSRGGSQPQHF
NA	NA	TRBV5-6	TRBJ2-7	TGTGCCAGCAGCTTGTACGCGCCAATTACCTACGAGCAGTACTTC	CASSLYAPITYEQYF
NA	many	TRBV18	TRBJ1-1	TGTGCCAGCTCACCCGGGACCAAACAACACACTGAAGCTTTCTTT	CASSPGTKQHTEAFF
NA	many	TRBV6-6	TRBJ2-1	TGTGCCAGCAGTTATCTAGGTGAGCAGTTCTTC	CASSYLGEQFF
NA	NA	TRBV27	TRBJ2-6	TGTGCCAGCAGTTTGGTGGGTACTGGGGCCAACGTCCTGACTTTC	CASSLVGTGANVLTF
NA	NA	TRBV28	TRBJ2-7	TGTGCCAGCAGAGGGACGAAGGGTTTCGAGCAGTACTTC	CASRGTKGFEQYF
NA	many	TRBV19	TRBJ1-2	TGTGCCAGTAGTCGGACAAACGCTAACTATGGCTACACCTTC	CASSRTNANYGYTF
NA	few	TRBV18	TRBJ2-5	TGTGCCAGCTCAACTCTGGACAGTCAAGAGACCCAGTACTTC	CASSTLDSQETQYF
NA	many	TRBV20-1	TRBJ2-1	TGCAGTGCACTCCTCGGGTCCCACGGGAATGAGCAGTTCTTC	CSALLGSHGNEQFF
NA	many	TRBV6-2/TRBV6-3	TRBJ2-1	TGTGCCAGCAGTTACATGCAGTTATACAATGAGCAGTTCTTC	CASSYMQLYNEQFF
NA	few	TRBV20-1	TRBJ2-4	TGCAGTGCCGGGGGACGGTTGGGCAAAAACATTCAGTACTTC	CSAGGRLGKNIQYF
NA	many	TRBV3-1	TRBJ2-2	TGTGCCAGCAGTCCTGGAGCGGAAAAAAACACCGGGGAGCTGTTTTTT	CASSPGAEKNTGELFF
NA	many	TRBV11-1	TRBJ1-1	TGTGCCAGCAGCTTTGGACTGCCCCGAGATGGAGCTTTCTTT	CASSFGLPRDGAFF
NA	many	TRBV15	TRBJ1-2	TGTGCCACCAGCAGAGATAGGAGGGGCTCCAACTATGGCTACACCTTC	CATSRDRRGSNYGYTF
TRBD2	NA	TRBV7-2	TRBJ2-2	TGTGCCAGCAGCTTGGGACAGACTAGCGGGAGGCGGACCGGGGAGCTGTTTTTT	CASSLGQTSGRRTGELFF
NA	many	TRBV5-1	TRBJ1-2	TGCGCCAGCAGCTTGGGAGGCCCCAGACGGGGCTACACCTTC	CASSLGGPRRGYTF
TRBD2	many	TRBV27	TRBJ2-3	TGTGCCAGCAGTGCGGCTAGCGGGTGGGATACGCAGTATTTT	CASSAASGWDTQYF
NA	medium-sized	TRBV7-2	TRBJ2-3	TGTGCCAGCAGCGCTTCCCGGGCTCCCCCAGGAGATACGCAGTATTTT	CASSASRAPPGDTQYF
NA	NA	TRBV10-2	TRBJ1-1	TGCGCCAGCAGGAGGGACACTGAAGCTTTCTTT	CASRRDTEAFF
TRBD2	few	TRBV12-3/TRBV12-4	TRBJ2-1	TGTGCCAGCAGTCGACTAGCGGGAGTAGCATACAATGAGCAGTTCTTC	CASSRLAGVAYNEQFF
NA	NA	TRBV7-3	TRBJ2-1	TGTGCCAGCAGCTCAAGTTACGGATTCTCCTACAATGAGCAGTTCTTC	CASSSSYGFSYNEQFF
NA	many	TRBV10-3	TRBJ1-2	TGTGCCATCAGTGATAAGGTCTACTACACCTTC	CAISDKVYYTF
NA	many	TRBV15	TRBJ2-1	TGTGCCACCAGCAGAGATAGCGGCAGGGTGACCTACAATGAGCAGTTCTTC	CATSRDSGRVTYNEQFF
NA	many	TRBV27	TRBJ1-6	TGTGCCAGCAGTTTAGGGTTTACCCCTAATTCACCCCTCCACTTT	CASSLGFTPNSPLHF
NA	few	TRBV7-2	TRBJ2-5	TGTGCCAGCAGCCGAGCAGGGGGGGGCAATCAAGAGACCCAGTACTTC	CASSRAGGGNQETQYF
NA	many	TRBV4-1	TRBJ2-5	TGCGCCAGCAGCCAATCGCCGTGGGGGGATCAAGAGACCCAGTACTTC	CASSQSPWGDQETQYF
NA	many	TRBV29-1	TRBJ2-2	TGCAGCGTAGCGCGGGACAGTAACACCGGGGAGCTGTTTTTT	CSVARDSNTGELFF
NA	few	TRBV29-1	TRBJ2-5	TGCAGCGCTTCAGGACAGGGAGGTCGGGAGGGCCTACCAGAGACCCAGTACTTC	CSASGQGGREGLPETQYF
NA	few	TRBV7-9	TRBJ2-7	TGTGCCAGCAGCTTAGCCGGGAGAGCGGACGAGCAGTACTTC	CASSLAGRADEQYF
NA	few	TRBV18	TRBJ2-7	TGTGCCAGCTCAGCACTTCAGGGGATCGAGCAGTACTTC	CASSALQGIEQYF
NA	many	TRBV5-1	TRBJ2-3	TGCGCCAGCAGCTTGGACGCGGGATCCTCAGCAACGCAGTATTTT	CASSLDAGSSATQYF
NA	few	TRBV29-1	TRBJ2-3	TGCAGCGCTGAGGAAAACCCCTTCACAGATACGCAGTATTTT	CSAEENPFTDTQYF
NA	many	TRBV30	TRBJ2-7	TGTGCCTGGACCTCTGGTGGTTGGGAGCAGTACTTC	CAWTSGGWEQYF
NA	NA	TRBV4-1	TRBJ2-7	TGCGCCAGCAGCCAAGAAGTAGTGTCCTCCTACGAGCAGTACTTC	CASSQEVVSSYEQYF
NA	many	TRBV5-1	TRBJ2-7	TGCGCCAGCAATGCCGCCGACTACGAGCAGTACTTC	CASNAADYEQYF
NA	many	TRBV25-1	TRBJ1-4	TGTGCCAGCAGTGCCAGCGGGACTAGAGTTGAAAAACTGTTTTTT	CASSASGTRVEKLFF
NA	NA	TRBV7-3	TRBJ2-3	TGTGCCAGCGCCAAGACAGGACTCACAGATACGCAGTATTTT	CASAKTGLTDTQYF
NA	many	TRBV3-1	TRBJ2-3	TGTGCCAGCAGCCATGCAGGATACACAGATACGCAGTATTTT	CASSHAGYTDTQYF
NA	NA	TRBV6-6	TRBJ1-5	TGTGCCAGCAGTTACTATGACAATCAGCCCCAGCATTTT	CASSYYDNQPQHF
TRBD2	few	TRBV2	TRBJ2-5	TGTGCCAGCAGTGATTGGACTAGCGCGGAAGAGACCCAGTACTTC	CASSDWTSAEETQYF
NA	many	TRBV7-2	TRBJ2-7	TGTGCCAGCAGCTTAGGACCTGGGTACGAGCAGTACTTC	CASSLGPGYEQYF
NA	NA	TRBV20-1	TRBJ2-7	TGCAGTGCTAGAGATCTAACCTACGAGCAGTACTTC	CSARDLTYEQYF
NA	few	TRBV5-1	TRBJ1-1	TGCGCCAGCAGCTTGGCCGTGGGATCGGCTGAAGCTTTCTTT	CASSLAVGSAEAFF
TRBD1	many	TRBV4-2	TRBJ2-7	TGTGCCAGCAGCCAAGACCCGAGACAGGGTTCCTACGAGCAGTACTTC	CASSQDPRQGSYEQYF
NA	NA	TRBV12-5	TRBJ1-1	TGTGCTAGTGGTTTGGGTAGACTGAACACTGAAGCTTTCTTT	CASGLGRLNTEAFF
NA	many	TRBV3-1	TRBJ1-4	TGTGCCAGCAGCCAAGTAGAGGAAAAACTGTTTTTT	CASSQVEEKLFF
NA	many	TRBV7-3	TRBJ2-3	TGTGCCAGCAGCTCCCGGGAACCCACAGATACGCAGTATTTT	CASSSREPTDTQYF